These 27 T cell receptor beta chains were all obtained from the same sample, sequenced in a study of T cell repertoires in aging, cancer and after chemotherapy. TRB rearrangements spanning V, D and J were amplified using mixed TRB-A/B primers. TCRdb reprocessed the multiplex PCR reads with MiXCR, giving one entry per CDR3 protein. The sample carries about 8,700 distinct CDR3 sequences, 32% recorded once. Amplification of TCR beta used genomic DNA extracted from peripheral blood. Sequenced input: blood. Receptors were obtained from a human donor in good health.

The chain carries TRBV3-1 and TRBJ2-1, with 11 bases aligning to TRBD1. J was trimmed by 7 bases and V by 3 bases; bases with no gene match: 5. CDR1 LGHDT and CDR2 YNNKEL come from the germline V gene (reference sequence). This CDR3 region has 15 residues. CDR3 region: CASSQPGQGANEQFF. CDR3 in DNA: TGTGCCAGCAGCCAGCCTGGACAGGGGGCGAATGAGCAGTTCTTC.

The chain links TRBV18 to TRBJ2-3, with a tentative D call TRBD2 (5 bases). V was clipped by 1 base and J by 4 bases, with 6 bases between them. The germline V gene has CDR1 KGHSH and CDR2 LQKENI. The length of the CDR3 is 13 residues. The CDR3 here is CASSPQGADTQYF. CDR3 coding DNA: TGTGCCAGCTCACCACAGGGAGCAGATACGCAGTATTTT.

This clonotype came up a few times. The chain joins TRBV6-5 to TRBJ2-6, with 10 bases matching TRBD1. Germline CDR1 MNHEY, CDR2 SVGAGI. The CDR3 is made up of 19 amino acids. The ends lost 6 bases at V and 2 bases at J; junction bases unmatched: 13. CDR3 amino acids: CASSRIPGQGTAGANVLTF. The CDR3 nucleotides read TGTGCCAGCAGCCGTATTCCGGGACAGGGGACGGCTGGGGCCAACGTCCTGACTTTC.

This chain connects TRBV28 to TRBJ2-7; 10 bases fit TRBD2. The germline gives CDR1 MDHEN, CDR2 SYDVKM. This CDR3 has 14 amino acids. Trimming at V came to 6 bases and at J to 0 bases, leaving 2 bases not matched to a gene. The CDR3 spells CASRGLADSYEQYF. The CDR3 region has the DNA TGTGCCAGCAGAGGACTAGCGGACTCCTACGAGCAGTACTTC.

The chain uses TRBV4-1 and TRBJ2-6; D is unclear. Trimming shortened V by 1 base and J by 3 bases, and 10 bases separated the two germline ends. Germline CDR1 MGHRA, CDR2 YSYEKL. This CDR3 contains 16 residues. The CDR3 DNA reads as TGCGCCAGCAGCCAAGCGAGATTGGGTGGGGCCAACGTCCTGACTTTC. Its protein product is CASSQARLGGANVLTF.

The V gene is TRBV15, the J gene TRBJ2-1; D could derive from TRBD1 or TRBD2 (7 bases each). From germline, CDR1 is LNHNV and CDR2 YYDKDF (reference sequence). This CDR3 comprises 14 residues. The germline V and J ends were trimmed by 9 bases and 8 bases, with 20 bases remaining between them. The CDR3 DNA reads as TGTGCCACGGGGGGGAACAGGGGTTTCGATGAGCAGTTCTTC. Its translation is CATGGNRGFDEQFF.

This clonotype came up a few times. The V gene is TRBV6-5, the J gene TRBJ2-1; 9 positions agree with TRBD1. Per germline, CDR1 MNHEY and CDR2 SVGAGI. The trim removed 5 bases at V and 5 bases at J, leaving 7 bases unmatched. The CDR3 spans 15 residues. CDR3 DNA sequence: TGTGCCAGCAGTCTAGACAGGGGGGACCACAATGAGCAGTTCTTC. This gives the protein CASSLDRGDHNEQFF.

This rearrangement joins TRBV7-9 to TRBJ2-5; D gene uncertain. V lost 7 bases and J 0 bases, leaving 12 bases between the germline ends. Per the germline V gene, CDR1 is SEHNR and CDR2 is FQNEAQ (reference sequence). The CDR3 is 14 residues long. This chain's CDR3 is CASTPSSYQETQYF. The CDR3 DNA reads TGTGCCAGCACCCCATCTTCATACCAAGAGACCCAGTACTTC.

This clonotype was counted only a few times. DNA of the CDR3: TGTGCCACCAGTGCGGTTGGTGAGCAGTTCTTC. Translating it yields CATSAVGEQFF. The chain has TRBV24-1 and TRBJ2-1, with D unresolved. V lost 5 bases and J 9 bases, leaving 7 bases between the germline ends. Germline assignment: CDR1 KGHDR and CDR2 SFDVKD. This CDR3 has 11 residues.

The chain uses TRBV5-1 and TRBJ1-6; D possibly corresponds to TRBD1 (6 bases). V was cut by 2 bases and J by 9 bases, with 24 bases left in between. The CDR3 contains 18 residues. The germline V gene has CDR1 SGHRS and CDR2 YFSETQ. Here the CDR3 DNA reads TGCGCCAGCAGCTTATACCGGGACACCGATTATAGCCTTTCACCCCTCCACTTT. Encoded protein: CASSLYRDTDYSLSPLHF. The full variable domain, in which reference TRBV5-1 and TRBJ1-6 provide the parts outside the CDR3, is KAGVTQTPRYLIKTRGQQVTLSCSPISGHRSVSWYQQTPGQGLQFLFEYFSETQRNKGNFPGRFSGRQFSNSRSEMNVSTLELGDSALYLCASSLYRDTDYSLSPLHFGNGTRLTVT.

This clonotype was seen a few times. The chain recombines TRBV10-3 with TRBJ1-1; 11 nucleotides match TRBD1. V dropped 6 bases and J dropped 4; count of bases not matched to a gene: 7. The CDR3 length is 15 residues. Germline CDR1 reads ENHRY; CDR2 reads SYGVKD. The CDR3 nucleotides are TGTGCCATCAGCCGGACAGGGGGCGAGGGCACTGAAGCTTTCTTT. Translation gives CAISRTGGEGTEAFF.

In its sample, this clonotype was seen a few times. The rearrangement joins TRBV20-1 to TRBJ1-6; no reliable D call. The CDR3 loop spans 12 amino acids. V was pared by 5 bases and J by 7 bases, with 9 bases between. Germline CDR1 is DFQATT and CDR2 is SNEGSKA (reference sequence). The CDR3 region is CSASRGNSPLHF. CDR3 nucleotide sequence: TGCAGTGCTTCTCGAGGGAATTCACCCCTCCACTTT.

By share of the sample, this clonotype is medium-sized. The gene calls are TRBV6-6 and TRBJ1-1; D unclear. The V end was cut by 4 bases, the J end by 5 bases, with 5 bases between. Germline V gene sequence: CDR1 MNHNY, CDR2 SVGAGI (reference sequence). The CDR3 has 11 residues. The chain's CDR3 is CASSSGTEAFF. CDR3 nucleotide sequence: TGTGCCAGCAGTTCGGGAACTGAAGCTTTCTTT.

The chain is built from TRBV5-4 and TRBJ2-2; maybe TRBD1 (5 bases). CDR1 and CDR2 from the germline V gene are SGHNT and YYREEE (reference sequence). With 4 bases removed from V and 7 bases from J, the gap between germline ends came to 20 bases. This CDR3 has 16 amino acids. The CDR3 bases are TGTGCCAGCAGCCTTAACCAGGGTTGGAGTGGCGGGGAGCTGTTTTTT. Its protein is CASSLNQGWSGGELFF.

A few counts support this clonotype. The chain has TRBV7-9 and TRBJ1-2; possible D gene TRBD1, 5 bases. V was clipped by 5 bases and J by 5 bases, with 9 bases between them. This CDR3 contains 12 residues. CDR1 and CDR2 (germline): SEHNR, FQNEAQ (reference sequence). Here the CDR3 reads CASSPGGYGYTF. CDR3 bases: TGTGCCAGCAGCCCTGGGGGATATGGCTACACCTTC.

In its sample, this clonotype was seen once. The chain carries TRBV7-2 and TRBJ1-1; D call uncertain. The CDR3 loop spans 16 amino acids. The V and J ends lost 1 base and 4 bases respectively, with 16 bases between them. The V gene's germline CDR1 is SGHTA and CDR2 FQGNSA. CDR3 sequence (DNA): TGTGCCAGCAGCTTAGGGGGTATGGGGTGGGGCACTGAAGCTTTCTTT. Its protein is CASSLGGMGWGTEAFF.

A few counts support this clonotype. The rearrangement uses TRBV18 and TRBJ1-5; D call uncertain. This CDR3 has 15 residues. The germline V gene has CDR1 KGHSH and CDR2 LQKENI. V lost 2 bases, J lost 0 bases, and 8 bases lay in between. CDR3 nucleotides: TGTGCCAGCTCACCATCATTGGGTAGCAATCAGCCCCAGCATTTT. Its translation is CASSPSLGSNQPQHF.

This clonotype was counted between two and nine times. The chain recombines TRBV18 with TRBJ2-1, with D perhaps TRBD1 (6 bases). Trimming pared 6 bases from V and 5 bases from J, leaving 17 bases between. CDR1 is KGHSH, CDR2 LQKENI, per germline. The CDR3 is made up of 15 amino acids. The CDR3 coding sequence is TGTGCCAGCTCTCAACGGACAGAGATGAACAATGAGCAGTTCTTC. Protein sequence: CASSQRTEMNNEQFF.

V and J are TRBV28 and TRBJ2-5; 8 bases line up with TRBD2. This CDR3 region has 15 residues. CDR1 is MDHEN, CDR2 SYDVKM, per germline. V shed 4 bases, J shed 2 bases, and the junction held 6 bases outside the gene matches. CDR3 coding DNA: TGTGCCAGCAGTTCAAGGACTAGCCCTCAAGAGACCCAGTACTTC. Translation gives CASSSRTSPQETQYF.

Comments on this clonotype: A junction end diverges from the germline sequence, so it may reflect a read error. The CDR3 here is CASSLGLSELTDTQYF. CDR3 coding DNA: TGCGCCAGCAGCTTGGGGCTATCAGAATTGACAGATACGCAGTATTTC. The gene calls are TRBV5-1 and TRBJ2-3, with D perhaps TRBD1 (5 bases). The CDR3 has 16 residues. Germline lookup yields CDR1 SGHRS and CDR2 YFSETQ.

The chain joins TRBV28 to TRBJ2-3, with unresolved D. V dropped 10 bases and J dropped 3 bases, with 14 bases sitting between them. The germline V gene has CDR1 MDHEN and CDR2 SYDVKM. The length of the CDR3 is 13 residues. CDR3 amino acids: CATYGVLTDTQYF. DNA for the CDR3: TGTGCCACCTATGGGGTGTTAACAGATACGCAGTATTTT.

CDR3 sequence: CASRQGWGTGELFF. The CDR3 DNA sequence: TGCGCCAGCAGACAGGGTTGGGGCACCGGGGAGCTGTTTTTT. This chain uses TRBV5-1 with TRBJ2-2; perhaps TRBD1 as D (6 bases). The germline CDR1 and CDR2 sequences are SGHRS and YFSETQ. CDR3 length: 14 amino acids. Trimming pared 5 bases from V and 4 bases from J, leaving 12 bases between.

J is TRBJ1-5 and V is TRBV5-5, with D tentatively TRBD1 (5 bases). Germline V gene data show CDR1 as SGHKS and CDR2 as YYEKEE (reference sequence). The CDR3 contains 15 residues. V lost 4 bases, J lost 5 bases, and 16 bases lay in between. The DNA of the CDR3 is TGTGCCAGCAGCGTCAGGGACGGGTATTATCAGCCCCAGCATTTT. Translation: CASSVRDGYYQPQHF. Drawing the rest from reference TRBV5-5 and TRBJ1-5, the complete variable domain is DAGVTQSPTHLIKTRGQQVTLRCSPISGHKSVSWYQQVLGQGPQFIFQYYEKEERGRGNFPDRFSARQFPNYSSELNVNALLLGDSALYLCASSVRDGYYQPQHFGDGTRLSIL.

This clonotype appeared a few times. This chain's CDR3 is CATSRGQYQETQYF. The CDR3 DNA follows: TGTGCCACCAGCAGGGGACAGTACCAAGAGACCCAGTACTTC. V and J are TRBV15 and TRBJ2-5; 7 bases agree with TRBD1. This CDR3 spans 14 amino acids. Germline CDR1 is LNHNV and CDR2 is YYDKDF (reference sequence). After removal of 3 bases from V and 0 bases from J, the junction contained 1 base not matched to a gene.

The CDR3 loop reads CASSFRSRNNQPQHF. The DNA of the CDR3 is TGCGCCAGCAGCTTCCGGTCGAGGAACAATCAGCCCCAGCATTTT. This chain links TRBV5-1 with TRBJ1-5, with D unresolved. The V gene's germline CDR1 is SGHRS and CDR2 YFSETQ. The V end was cut by 2 bases, the J end by 3 bases, with 12 bases between. The CDR3 is 15 amino acids.

This clonotype appeared a few times. The chain joins TRBV19 to TRBJ1-1; no firm D call. Per the germline V gene, CDR1 is LNHDA and CDR2 is SQIVND (reference sequence). Trimming pared 7 bases from V and 0 bases from J, leaving 15 bases between. The CDR3 length is 15 residues. The CDR3: CASTKGRDMNTEAFF. CDR3 bases: TGTGCCAGTACAAAAGGCCGGGATATGAACACTGAAGCTTTCTTT.

This clonotype was counted between two and nine times. The chain couples TRBV4-1 to TRBJ2-5; 9 bases match TRBD1. Per the germline V gene, CDR1 is MGHRA and CDR2 is YSYEKL. This CDR3 comprises 16 residues. V shed 1 base and J 5 bases; nucleotides not matched to a gene: 8. The CDR3 DNA follows: TGCGCCAGCAGCCAAGCCCGAACAGGGGGCGCGGAGACCCAGTACTTC. Its translation: CASSQARTGGAETQYF.